A selection of T cell receptor beta chains follows, all from one sample in a study of blood T cells in healthy people across ages. Each CDR3 protein is one row after TCRdb ran MiXCR on the 5' RACE reads. The sample records roughly 550,000 distinct CDR3 sequences, approximately 25% being singletons. The data also belong to a second study, concerning T cells of mothers and their children.

The sample was blood. These receptors came from a boy aged 5-17 years in good health. Both conserved end residues are part of each CDR3. Fields, in order: J gene, clone size, D gene, V gene, CDR3 protein, CDR3 DNA. A D gene is named only where the DNA matches it firmly. Not all rows give a size; the values are once, few, many and, for expanded clones, a class.

TRBJ2-4 few - TRBV5-1 CASSDRHGNIQYF TGCGCCAGCAGCGACAGGCATGGAAACATTCAGTACTTC
TRBJ1-1 - - TRBV3-1 CASSQELGAATEAFF TGTGCCAGCAGCCAAGAACTAGGGGCTGCCACTGAAGCTTTCTTT
TRBJ2-1 - - TRBV5-6 CASSLELSVRYNEQFF TGTGCCAGCAGCTTGGAACTCAGCGTCAGATACAATGAGCAGTTCTTC
TRBJ2-2 - - TRBV12-3/TRBV12-4 CASDDLANTGELFF TGTGCCAGCGACGACCTCGCGAACACCGGGGAGCTGTTTTTT
TRBJ1-4 few TRBD1 TRBV4-3 CASSRDRGTTNEELFF TGCGCCAGCAGCCGGGACAGGGGGACCACTAATGAAGAACTGTTTTTT
TRBJ1-2 few - TRBV7-9 CASSLVASSYNYGYTF TGTGCCAGCAGCTTAGTCGCCAGTTCATATAACTATGGCTACACCTTC
TRBJ2-3 many - TRBV10-3 CAISAPPGHALTDTQYF TGTGCCATCAGTGCCCCGCCAGGACATGCCCTCACGGATACGCAGTATTTT
TRBJ2-7 few TRBD1 TRBV28 CASSPLERGGPHEQYF TGTGCCAGCAGTCCCCTTGAGAGAGGGGGCCCTCACGAGCAGTACTTC
TRBJ2-1 few - TRBV3-1 CASSLGSGVTNDEQFF TGTGCCAGCAGCCTCGGATCGGGAGTTACGAACGATGAGCAGTTCTTC
TRBJ2-1 - - TRBV24-1 CATSDSYNEQFF TGTGCCACCAGTGACAGTTACAATGAGCAGTTCTTC
TRBJ2-7 few - TRBV12-3/TRBV12-4 CASSLGRGAEQYF TGTGCCAGCAGTTTAGGACGGGGGGCGGAGCAGTACTTC
TRBJ1-2 - TRBD1 TRBV20-1 CSARDRSTGKGYTF TGCAGTGCTAGAGATCGCTCGACAGGGAAAGGCTACACCTTC
TRBJ2-5 - - TRBV28 CASSLLQRGGETQYF TGTGCCAGCAGTTTATTACAGAGGGGCGGGGAGACCCAGTACTTC
TRBJ2-2 - TRBD1 TRBV28 CASSSKRSGTGATGELFF TGTGCCAGCAGTTCAAAGAGATCCGGGACAGGGGCAACCGGGGAGCTGTTTTTT
TRBJ2-3 - - TRBV6-5 CASSWDNTDTQYF TGTGCCAGCAGTTGGGACAACACAGATACGCAGTATTTT
TRBJ2-2 - TRBD1 TRBV15 CATSRTGLVWGKTGELFF TGTGCCACCAGCCGGACAGGTCTCGTCTGGGGTAAAACCGGGGAGCTGTTTTTT
TRBJ2-7 few - TRBV28 CASSLSSIPGSYEQYF TGTGCCAGCAGTTTATCGTCCATCCCAGGCTCCTACGAGCAGTACTTC
TRBJ2-1 - TRBD2 TRBV27 CASSSLGLAGGPGFEQFF TGTGCCAGCAGTTCGTTAGGACTAGCGGGAGGGCCGGGTTTTGAGCAGTTCTTC
TRBJ1-1 - - TRBV7-2 CASSSGLGAFF TGTGCCAGCAGCTCCGGACTGGGGGCTTTCTTT
TRBJ1-3 - TRBD1 TRBV7-2 CASSERDRSQISGNTIYF TGTGCCAGCAGCGAGCGGGACAGGAGCCAAATCTCTGGAAACACCATATATTTT
TRBJ2-1 few TRBD2 TRBV4-1 CASSPWASGSSYNEQFF TGCGCCAGCAGCCCCTGGGCGAGCGGGAGCTCCTACAATGAGCAGTTCTTC
TRBJ2-7 many TRBD1 TRBV7-6 CASSLEGQGAYEQYF TGTGCCAGCAGCTTAGAGGGACAGGGGGCCTACGAGCAGTACTTC
TRBJ2-5 few - TRBV6-5 CATPGISARFF TGTGCCACCCCGGGAATATCAGCTCGGTTCTTC
TRBJ2-7 few - TRBV3-1 CASSFKAGVYEQYF TGTGCCAGCAGCTTCAAGGCAGGAGTCTACGAGCAGTACTTC
TRBJ2-7 - TRBD2 TRBV5-6 CASSLLAGGPYF TGTGCCAGCAGCTTACTAGCGGGAGGACCCTACTTC
TRBJ2-5 - - TRBV28 CASSSPTETQYF TGTGCCAGCAGTTCTCCGACGGAGACCCAGTACTTC
TRBJ1-1 many - TRBV3-1 CASSKVSMNTEAFF TGTGCCAGCTCAAAAGTGTCCATGAACACTGAAGCTTTCTTT
TRBJ2-1 - TRBD2 TRBV2 CASSPLNGLALYNEQFF TGTGCCAGCAGTCCTCTTAACGGACTAGCCCTCTACAATGAGCAGTTCTTC
TRBJ1-1 - - TRBV7-3 CASSFGVSTEAFF TGTGCCAGCAGCTTTGGGGTTAGCACTGAAGCTTTCTTT
TRBJ2-7 few TRBD1 TRBV18 CASSLGQGRNREQYF TGTGCCAGCTCCCTTGGACAGGGCCGTAATAGGGAGCAGTACTTC
TRBJ2-7 - - TRBV6-6 CASRVGSTYEQYF TGTGCCAGCAGGGTCGGCAGTACCTACGAGCAGTACTTC
TRBJ1-2 few TRBD1 TRBV4-1 CASSQEGQGAFYGYTF TGCGCCAGCAGCCAGGAGGGACAGGGGGCCTTTTATGGCTACACCTTC
TRBJ1-5 few - TRBV3-1 CASSQGRSNQPQHF TGTGCCAGCAGCCAGGGCCGTAGCAATCAGCCCCAGCATTTT
TRBJ2-2 - - TRBV10-3 CAISVNGANTGELFF TGTGCCATCAGTGTTAACGGAGCAAACACCGGGGAGCTGTTTTTT
TRBJ1-3 - - TRBV6-2/TRBV6-3 CASTYRTRSGNTIYF TGTGCCAGCACCTACAGGACACGCTCTGGAAACACCATATATTTT
TRBJ2-5 - TRBD2 TRBV7-2 CASSMGLPETQYF TGTGCCAGCAGCATGGGACTACCAGAGACCCAGTACTTC
TRBJ1-1 - TRBD1 TRBV20-1 CSARVAGGNTEAFF TGCAGTGCTAGAGTCGCAGGGGGAAACACTGAAGCTTTCTTT
TRBJ1-3 - - TRBV20-1 CSASDGIFSGNTIYF TGCAGTGCTAGTGATGGGATATTCTCTGGAAACACCATATATTTT
TRBJ1-3 few - TRBV4-3 CASSQAAGNTIYF TGCGCCAGCAGCCAGGCAGCTGGAAACACCATATATTTT
TRBJ2-2 - - TRBV4-1 CASSQDRFGGTNTGELFF TGCGCCAGCAGCCAAGATCGGTTTGGCGGGACAAACACCGGGGAGCTGTTTTTT
TRBJ2-1 few TRBD2 TRBV6-2/TRBV6-3 CASSYPGGGNEQFF TGTGCCAGCAGTTACCCCGGCGGGGGGAATGAGCAGTTCTTC
TRBJ2-7 - - TRBV9 CASSPHWGDSYEQYF TGTGCCAGCAGCCCTCATTGGGGTGACTCCTACGAGCAGTACTTC
TRBJ2-7 - TRBD2 TRBV7-2 CASSPLAGGFSYEQYF TGTGCCAGCAGCCCGCTAGCGGGAGGGTTCTCCTACGAGCAGTACTTC
TRBJ2-1 few TRBD2 TRBV3-1 CASSQEGLKADEQFF TGTGCCAGCAGCCAAGAGGGACTAAAAGCCGATGAGCAGTTCTTC
TRBJ2-1 - - TRBV20-1 CSVGLDYNEQFF TGCAGTGTCGGCCTAGACTACAATGAGCAGTTCTTC